Presented here are 3 T cell receptor beta chains from one specimen sequenced in a study of shared clonotypes between healthy human individuals. Assay used: immunoSEQ multiplex PCR; TCRdb lists only in-frame clones, some missing. The repertoire holds over a million clones, with around 97% as singletons. Sequencing was done on a sample of naive CD4+ T cells sorted from blood. Subset indicated: CD45RA+ positively selected. The receptors shown here come from a man under 40 in good health.

V is TRBV28 and J is TRBJ1-2; perhaps TRBD1 as D (6 bases). The CDR3 sequence is 16 residues long. CDR1 MDHEN and CDR2 SYDVKM come from the germline V gene. V gave up 3 bases and J gave up 6 bases, with 20 bases separating them. CDR3 in DNA: TGTGCCAGCAGTTTCTTCCCAGGGGTGGAAGGTGATGGCTACACCTTC. It encodes CASSFFPGVEGDGYTF.

V is TRBV5-1 and J is TRBJ2-7, with a tentative D call TRBD2 (5 bases). V was shortened by 0 bases and J by 3 bases, with 10 bases between the two germline ends. Germline CDR1 reads SGHRS; CDR2 reads YFSETQ. The CDR3 runs to 14 residues. The CDR3, as DNA: TGCGCCAGCAGCTTGGAAAGCGGTGGCTACGAGCAGTACTTC. Amino acids: CASSLESGGYEQYF.

This clone showed up just once. The chain joins TRBV5-4 to TRBJ2-3, with 7 bases lining up with TRBD2. This CDR3 spans 16 amino acids. The V gene's germline CDR1 is SGHNT and CDR2 YYREEE (reference sequence). V was clipped by 3 bases and J by 0 bases; unmatched bases: 7. The CDR3 loop reads CASSSSLAASTDTQYF. The CDR3 nucleotides are TGTGCCAGCAGCTCGTCTCTAGCGGCTAGCACAGATACGCAGTATTTT.